This T cell receptor (beta chain) was sequenced in a study of blood T cell repertoires in COVID-19. Study-level information: Italy, Spain and the United States were the sources of the convalescent and acute COVID-19 samples. Sample material is recorded as cDNA or gDNA derived from T cells, B-cell-depleted T cells, or PBMCs.

In the authors' methods: It was from reference gene primer amplification that nucleated cell counts were estimated. The protocol was immunoSEQ multiplex PCR, while the TCRdb copy is restricted to in-frame clones and leaves out a portion. The D gene and trimming were derived from the DNA, and the V and J assignments and clone size from that table. The table records 75,000 to 85,000 clones, approximately 85% of them present only once. Germline V gene lookup returns CDR1 SNHLY and CDR2 FYNNEI. V lost 8 bases to trimming and J lost 8 bases; unmatched junction nucleotides: 18. CDR3 length: 16 residues. This TCR derives from a human donor in a cohort sampled during active COVID-19. This chain links TRBV2 with TRBJ2-1; 7 bases line up with TRBD1. Sample: peripheral blood. As DNA, the CDR3 is TGTGCCAGCTTAACGACAGGGAATCAAGCGTTGGATGAGCAGTTCTTC. This gives the protein CASLTTGNQALDEQFF.